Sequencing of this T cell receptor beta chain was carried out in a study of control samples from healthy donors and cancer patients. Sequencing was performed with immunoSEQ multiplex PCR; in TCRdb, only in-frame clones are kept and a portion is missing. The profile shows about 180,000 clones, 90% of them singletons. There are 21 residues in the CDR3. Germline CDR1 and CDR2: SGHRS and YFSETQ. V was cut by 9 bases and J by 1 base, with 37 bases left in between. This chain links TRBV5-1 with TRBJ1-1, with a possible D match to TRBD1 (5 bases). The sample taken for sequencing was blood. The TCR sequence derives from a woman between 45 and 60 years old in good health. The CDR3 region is CATKTGLWMGGKGGPNTEAFF. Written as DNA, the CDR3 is TGCGCCACCAAGACGGGGCTCTGGATGGGTGGAAAGGGTGGGCCGAACACTGAAGCTTTCTTT. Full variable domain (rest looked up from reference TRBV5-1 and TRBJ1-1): KAGVTQTPRYLIKTRGQQVTLSCSPISGHRSVSWYQQTPGQGLQFLFEYFSETQRNKGNFPGRFSGRQFSNSRSEMNVSTLELGDSALYLCATKTGLWMGGKGGPNTEAFFGQGTRLTVV.